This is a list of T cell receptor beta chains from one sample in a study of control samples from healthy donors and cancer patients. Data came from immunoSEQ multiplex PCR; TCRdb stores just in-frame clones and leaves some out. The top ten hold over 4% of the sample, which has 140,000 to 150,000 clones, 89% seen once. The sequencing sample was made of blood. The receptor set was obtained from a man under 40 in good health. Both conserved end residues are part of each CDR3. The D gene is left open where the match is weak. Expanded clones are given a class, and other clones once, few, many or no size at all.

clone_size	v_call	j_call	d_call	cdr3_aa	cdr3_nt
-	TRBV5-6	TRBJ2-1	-	CASSLDGEQFF	TGTGCCAGCAGCTTGGATGGGGAGCAGTTCTTC
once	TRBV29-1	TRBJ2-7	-	CSVRDVSYEQYF	TGCAGCGTTCGGGACGTCTCCTACGAGCAGTACTTC
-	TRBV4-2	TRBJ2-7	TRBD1	CASSQAGQGAFYEQYF	TGTGCCAGCAGCCAAGCGGGACAGGGGGCTTTTTACGAGCAGTACTTC
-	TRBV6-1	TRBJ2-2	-	CASSEGVGTNTGELFF	TGTGCCAGCAGTGAAGGTGTGGGGACGAACACCGGGGAGCTGTTTTTT
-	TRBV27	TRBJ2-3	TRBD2	CASSTASGRAGVDTQYF	TGTGCCAGCAGTACCGCTAGCGGGAGGGCCGGGGTAGATACGCAGTATTTT
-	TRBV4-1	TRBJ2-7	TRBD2	CASSQDRREGYEQYF	TGCGCCAGCAGCCAAGATCGGCGGGAGGGCTACGAGCAGTACTTC
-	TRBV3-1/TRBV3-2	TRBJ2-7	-	CASSQDWRSYEQYF	TGTGCCAGCAGCCAAGATTGGCGCTCCTACGAGCAGTACTTC
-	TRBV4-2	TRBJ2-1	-	CASSRRGPETEQFF	TGTGCCAGCAGCCGTAGAGGTCCAGAGACCGAGCAGTTCTTC
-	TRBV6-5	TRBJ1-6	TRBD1	CASIWTGTINSPLHF	TGTGCCAGCATTTGGACAGGGACCATCAATTCACCCCTCCACTTT
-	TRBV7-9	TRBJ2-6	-	CASSLDRPSGANVLTF	TGTGCCAGCAGCTTAGACCGACCCTCTGGGGCCAACGTCCTGACTTTC
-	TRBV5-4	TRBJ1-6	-	CASSGRTGNPLHF	TGTGCCAGCAGCGGCCGCACAGGGAACCCCCTCCACTTT
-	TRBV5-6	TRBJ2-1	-	CASSQWTKDEQFF	TGTGCCAGCAGCCAATGGACAAAGGATGAGCAGTTCTTC
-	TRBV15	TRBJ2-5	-	CATSKIDRGRSETQYF	TGTGCCACCAGCAAGATAGACAGAGGACGTTCAGAGACCCAGTACTTC
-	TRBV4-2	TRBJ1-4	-	CASSLREKLFF	TGTGCCAGCAGCCTGCGGGAAAAACTGTTTTTT
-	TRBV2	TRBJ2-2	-	CASSDRATGELFF	TGTGCCAGCAGTGACCGGGCCACCGGGGAGCTGTTTTTT
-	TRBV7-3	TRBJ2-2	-	CASSSGQTTGELFF	TGTGCCAGCAGCTCAGGACAGACCACCGGGGAGCTGTTTTTT
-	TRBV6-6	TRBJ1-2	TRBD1	CASSYSSTGVDYGYTF	TGTGCCAGCAGTTACTCCTCGACAGGGGTAGACTATGGCTACACCTTC
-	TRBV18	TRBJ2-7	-	CASSPRDRSYEQYF	TGTGCCAGCTCACCGCGGGACAGATCCTACGAGCAGTACTTC
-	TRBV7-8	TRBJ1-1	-	CASRPRTTNTEAFF	TGTGCCAGCAGACCCCGGACAACGAACACTGAAGCTTTCTTT
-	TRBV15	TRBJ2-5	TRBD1	CATSRPFTDRGETQYF	TGTGCCACCAGCAGACCCTTCACGGACAGGGGTGAGACCCAGTACTTC
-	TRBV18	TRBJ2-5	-	CASSPGVETQYF	TGTGCCAGCTCACCAGGGGTTGAGACCCAGTACTTC
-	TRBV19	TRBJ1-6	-	CASSKASSPLHF	TGTGCCAGTAGTAAGGCGAGTTCACCCCTCCACTTT
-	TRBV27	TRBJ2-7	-	CASSLGPAVNEQYF	TGTGCCAGCAGTTTGGGTCCCGCCGTGAACGAGCAGTACTTC
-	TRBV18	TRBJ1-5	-	CASSDYNQPQHF	TGTGCCAGCTCAGATTATAATCAGCCCCAGCATTTT
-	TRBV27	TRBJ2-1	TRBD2	CASSSPGLVAYNEQFF	TGTGCCAGCAGTTCGCCGGGACTAGTGGCGTACAATGAGCAGTTCTTC
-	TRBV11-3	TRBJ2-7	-	CASSHPRDVRGEQYF	TGTGCCAGCAGCCACCCCAGGGACGTCCGTGGGGAGCAGTACTTC
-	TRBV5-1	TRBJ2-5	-	CASSLTQNHETQYF	TGCGCCAGCAGCTTGACCCAAAACCACGAGACCCAGTACTTC
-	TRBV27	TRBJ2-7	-	CASSPNPDPYEQYF	TGTGCCAGCAGTCCCAACCCAGATCCCTACGAGCAGTACTTC
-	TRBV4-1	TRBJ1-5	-	CASSQDTGGRSYNQPQHF	TGCGCCAGCAGCCAAGATACGGGGGGTAGGTCCTATAATCAGCCCCAGCATTTT
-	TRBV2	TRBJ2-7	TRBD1	CASSSGQGPPSF	TGTGCCAGCAGTTCGGGACAGGGGCCTCCAAGCTTC
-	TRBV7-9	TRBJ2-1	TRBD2	CASTQAGGTYNEQFF	TGTGCCAGCACCCAAGCGGGAGGGACCTACAATGAGCAGTTCTTC
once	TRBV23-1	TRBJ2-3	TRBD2	CASSPVELAGGYTQYF	TGCGCCAGCAGTCCGGTCGAACTAGCGGGGGGGTATACGCAGTATTTT
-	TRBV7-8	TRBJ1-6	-	CASSGRTVSDSPLHF	TGTGCCAGCAGCGGACGGACAGTCTCGGATTCACCCCTCCACTTT
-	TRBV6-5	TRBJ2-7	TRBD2	CASGAGAYEQYF	TGTGCCAGCGGAGCGGGAGCCTACGAGCAGTACTTC
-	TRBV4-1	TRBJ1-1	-	CASSQIGQKNTEAFF	TGCGCCAGCAGCCAGATCGGACAAAAGAACACTGAAGCTTTCTTT
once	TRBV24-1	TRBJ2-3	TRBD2	CATSRTSESTDTQYF	TGTGCCACCAGTCGGACTAGCGAAAGCACAGATACGCAGTATTTT
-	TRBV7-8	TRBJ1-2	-	CASSLGEQVLTGYTF	TGTGCCAGCAGCTTAGGGGAGCAGGTCTTGACTGGCTACACCTTC
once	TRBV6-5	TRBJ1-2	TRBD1	CASSTSGTGWGYTF	TGTGCCAGCAGTACATCCGGGACAGGGTGGGGCTACACCTTC
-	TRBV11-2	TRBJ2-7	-	CASSLAGYEQYF	TGTGCCAGCAGCTTAGCTGGATACGAGCAGTACTTC
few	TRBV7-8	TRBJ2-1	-	CASSLVSSYNEQFF	TGTGCCAGCAGCTTAGTTAGCTCCTACAATGAGCAGTTCTTC
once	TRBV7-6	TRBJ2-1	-	CASSLEGGSSYNEQFF	TGTGCCAGCAGCTTAGAGGGGGGCAGCTCCTACAATGAGCAGTTCTTC
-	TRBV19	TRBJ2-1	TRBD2	CASSIRFMAGVGNEQFF	TGTGCCAGTAGTATTCGGTTTATGGCGGGAGTGGGAAATGAGCAGTTCTTC